These 29 T cell receptor beta chains originate from one sample sequenced in a study of T cells after yellow fever vaccination. TCRdb processed the 5' RACE reads anew with MiXCR; each CDR3 protein has one entry. The sample consists of some 350,000 distinct CDR3 sequences, approximately 4% of them appearing once. Specimen: PBMCs, collected 5 days after the yellow fever booster vaccination. The receptors were gathered from a man aged 18 to 30 who received the YFV17D yellow fever vaccine.

The chain combines TRBV7-3 with TRBJ2-1, with 9 bases that match TRBD2. The CDR3 contains 14 residues. The germline gives CDR1 SGHTA, CDR2 FQGTGA. With V trimmed by 2 bases and J by 8 bases, 4 bases remained unmatched. CDR3 coding DNA: TGTGCCAGCAGCTTACGCGGGGGGGCCGATGAGCAGTTCTTC. Amino acid sequence: CASSLRGGADEQFF.

This clonotype appeared many times. The chain carries TRBV4-1 and TRBJ2-7; 8 positions match TRBD1. Germline CDR1 is MGHRA and CDR2 is YSYEKL. The CDR3 has 14 amino acids. V dropped 3 bases and J dropped 4; count of bases not matched to a gene: 5. CDR3 region: CASSHRTGPYEQYV. CDR3 nucleotide sequence: TGCGCCAGCAGCCACCGGACAGGGCCTTACGAGCAGTACGTC.

CDR3 in amino acids: CAISESRQSNQPQHF. The CDR3 bases are TGTGCCATCAGTGAATCCCGGCAGAGCAATCAGCCCCAGCATTTT. The chain uses TRBV10-3 and TRBJ1-5; no reliable D call. Germline V gene lookup returns CDR1 ENHRY and CDR2 SYGVKD. The CDR3 spans 15 residues. V lost 3 bases to trimming and J lost 1 base, with 10 bases between them.

Ten or more counts support this clonotype. The chain links TRBV7-6 to TRBJ2-3, with 9 bases identical to TRBD2. The CDR3 sequence is 15 residues long. The germline CDR1 and CDR2 sequences are SGHVS and FNYEAQ. With 7 bases clipped from V and 6 bases from J, the junction kept 11 bases outside the gene matches. Here the CDR3 reads CASTVGGGARDTQYF. The CDR3 coding sequence is TGTGCCAGCACCGTTGGCGGGGGGGCCAGGGATACGCAGTATTTT.

This clonotype appeared a few times. The CDR3: CASSPDRRYEQYV. DNA for the CDR3: TGTGCCAGCAGCCCGGACAGGCGCTACGAGCAGTACGTC. The rearrangement uses TRBV11-2 and TRBJ2-7; the match to TRBD1 covers 7 bases. Trimming took 5 bases from V and 3 from J; bases not matched to a gene: 4. The length of the CDR3 is 13 residues. Germline lookup yields CDR1 SGHAT and CDR2 FQNNGV.

V and J are TRBV27 and TRBJ1-2; 7 bases are a match to TRBD1. The length of the CDR3 is 14 residues. Trimming removed 4 bases from V and 5 bases from J; junction bases left unmatched: 7. CDR1 MNHEY and CDR2 SMNVEV come from the germline V gene (reference sequence). This CDR3 reads CASSSPNRGYGYTF. CDR3 nucleotides: TGTGCCAGCAGTTCGCCAAACAGGGGTTATGGCTACACCTTC.

This clonotype was seen more than once but under ten times. The gene calls are TRBV4-1 and TRBJ2-3; 9 bases map to TRBD2. Trimming took 0 bases from V and 2 from J; bases not matched to a gene: 12. Germline V gives CDR1 MGHRA, CDR2 YSYEKL. This CDR3 has 19 residues. CDR3 coding DNA: TGCGCCAGCAGCCAAGAATCCTCCGGGCGGGGGGGCCCCACAGATACGCAGTATTTT. Its protein product is CASSQESSGRGGPTDTQYF.

This rearrangement joins TRBV7-6 to TRBJ2-3; TRBD2 is a possible D gene (6 bases). The CDR3 runs to 15 residues. Germline CDR1 SGHVS, CDR2 FNYEAQ. V gave up 2 bases and J gave up 3 bases, with 12 bases separating them. In nucleotides, the CDR3 is TGTGCCAGCAGCTTAATGGGAGGAGCTACAGATACGCAGTATTTT. Its translation: CASSLMGGATDTQYF.

This clonotype showed up many times. The chain joins TRBV7-9 to TRBJ2-1, with TRBD1 identical over 8 bases. The CDR3 length is 15 residues. The germline CDR1 and CDR2 sequences are SEHNR and FQNEAQ (reference sequence). The J segment lost 2 bases and the V segment lost 3 bases, leaving 3 bases of the junction unmatched. The CDR3 DNA reads TGTGCCAGCAGCTTCGACAGGGGCACCTACAATGAGCAGTTCTTC. This encodes CASSFDRGTYNEQFF.

This rearrangement joins TRBV29-1 to TRBJ1-3; D unresolved. The germline V and J ends were trimmed by 6 bases and 3 bases, with 6 bases remaining between them. Germline V gene lookup returns CDR1 SQVTM and CDR2 ANQGSEA. This CDR3 is 11 amino acids long. CDR3 sequence: CSVSYGNTIYF. For the CDR3, the DNA is TGCAGCGTCTCCTATGGAAACACCATATATTTT. Combining the CDR3 with reference TRBV29-1 and TRBJ1-3 gives the whole variable domain SAVISQKPSRDICQRGTSLTIQCQVDSQVTMMFWYRQQPGQSLTLIATANQGSEATYESGFVIDKFPISRPNLTFSTLTVSNMSPEDSSIYLCSVSYGNTIYFGEGSWLTVV.

The rearrangement links TRBV12-3 or TRBV12-4 to TRBJ2-2, with D maybe TRBD2 (5 bases). The CDR3 is made up of 17 amino acids. V dropped 7 bases and J dropped 1 base, with 19 bases sitting between them. DNA of the CDR3: TGTGCCAGCACCCCTTTAGGTCGAGGGTGGAACACCGGGGAGCTGTTTTTT. Encoded protein: CASTPLGRGWNTGELFF.

This clonotype was recorded many times. Written as DNA, the CDR3 is TGTGCCAGTAGTATAGTCGGGGATACTGAAGCTTTCTTT. As protein: CASSIVGDTEAFF. The V and J genes are TRBV19 and TRBJ1-1; no firm D call. This CDR3 has 13 amino acids. V lost 1 base, J lost 5 bases, and 8 bases lay in between. The V gene's germline CDR1 is LNHDA and CDR2 SQIVND (reference sequence).

This clonotype was detected a few times. The rearrangement links TRBV29-1 to TRBJ1-2; D gene ambiguous. This CDR3 is built from 13 residues. Trimming removed 3 bases at V and 2 bases at J, with 10 bases between. The germline gives CDR1 SQVTM, CDR2 ANQGSEA. Written as DNA, the CDR3 is TGCAGCGTTGAGGAACCGGTCAACTATGGCTACACCTTC. Its protein is CSVEEPVNYGYTF. Full variable domain (remainder filled in from reference TRBV29-1 and TRBJ1-2): SAVISQKPSRDICQRGTSLTIQCQVDSQVTMMFWYRQQPGQSLTLIATANQGSEATYESGFVIDKFPISRPNLTFSTLTVSNMSPEDSSIYLCSVEEPVNYGYTFGSGTRLTVV.

The V call is TRBV29-1, the J call TRBJ2-1; 8 nucleotides match TRBD2. Germline V gene data show CDR1 as SQVTM and CDR2 as ANQGSEA. V gave up 1 base and J gave up 8 bases; unmatched junction bases: 13. The CDR3 spans 16 residues. CDR3 sequence (DNA): TGCAGCGTTGAAGCCCCGGGACTAGTCGGGGGGGATGAGCAGTTCTTC. Translated: CSVEAPGLVGGDEQFF.

The chain has TRBV7-8 and TRBJ2-3; D call uncertain. In germline, CDR1 is SGHVS, CDR2 FQNEAQ. This CDR3 spans 12 amino acids. Trimming stripped 1 base from V and 12 bases from J, with 11 bases between. CDR3 protein: CASSLEGISQYF. The CDR3 DNA reads as TGTGCCAGCAGCTTAGAGGGCATATCCCAGTATTTT.

This clonotype was seen a few times. This rearrangement joins TRBV6-2 or TRBV6-3 to TRBJ1-1; 7 nucleotides align to TRBD1. J lost 5 bases, V lost 6 bases, and 9 bases had no gene match. The germline V gene has CDR1 MNHEY and CDR2 SVGEGT. This CDR3 is 14 amino acids long. The CDR3 is CASSKRDRVTEAFF. For the CDR3, the DNA is TGTGCCAGCAGCAAGCGCGACAGGGTAACTGAAGCTTTCTTT.

The V gene is TRBV7-2, the J gene TRBJ1-1; tentative D call: TRBD1 (5 bases). The V gene lost 5 bases and the J gene lost 0 bases, with 16 bases spanning the gap. Germline V lookup: CDR1 SGHTA, CDR2 FQGNSA. This CDR3 region has 16 residues. CDR3 sequence (DNA): TGTGCCAGCAGCCGCAGCATAGGGGCGGTGAACACTGAAGCTTTCTTT. Protein product: CASSRSIGAVNTEAFF.

The J gene is TRBJ2-7, the V gene TRBV20-1; D is undetermined. The V end lost 0 bases, the J end lost 0 bases, and 12 bases lay between the germline ends. The length of the CDR3 is 15 residues. CDR1 DFQATT and CDR2 SNEGSKA come from the germline V gene (reference sequence). For the CDR3, the DNA is TGCAGTGCTAGAGATCTGGGTCGCAGCTCCTACGAGCAGTACTTC. This codes for CSARDLGRSSYEQYF.

This clonotype came up many times. The V call is TRBV5-1, the J call TRBJ2-7, with D possibly matching TRBD2 (6 bases). The V gene lost 0 bases and the J gene lost 7 bases, with 11 bases spanning the gap. The CDR3 has 13 residues. Looked up from germline, CDR1 is SGHRS and CDR2 is YFSETQ. The CDR3: CASSLGLVSEQYF. CDR3 sequence (DNA): TGCGCCAGCAGCTTGGGACTAGTGTCTGAGCAGTACTTC. The variable domain in full, with the rest retrieved from reference TRBV5-1 and TRBJ2-7, is KAGVTQTPRYLIKTRGQQVTLSCSPISGHRSVSWYQQTPGQGLQFLFEYFSETQRNKGNFPGRFSGRQFSNSRSEMNVSTLELGDSALYLCASSLGLVSEQYFGPGTRLTVT.

This clonotype was seen repeatedly, ten times or more. This sequence joins TRBV4-3 and TRBJ2-1, with D perhaps TRBD1 (5 bases). CDR3 length equals 16 residues. Germline values: CDR1 LGHNA, CDR2 YSLEER. The V end lost 0 bases, the J end lost 6 bases, and 15 bases lay between the germline ends. In DNA, the CDR3 is TGCGCCAGCAGCCAAGAGAACTGGGGCTTGAGCAATGAGCAGTTCTTC. Protein product: CASSQENWGLSNEQFF.

There are many counts of this clonotype. The CDR3 sequence: CASSPYNEQFF. The CDR3 DNA reads as TGTGCCAGCAGCCCTTACAATGAGCAGTTCTTC. V is TRBV7-2 and J is TRBJ2-1; D remains unclear. The germline V and J ends were trimmed by 5 bases and 4 bases, with 3 bases remaining between them. Germline lookup yields CDR1 SGHTA and CDR2 FQGNSA. This CDR3 is 11 amino acids long.

This clonotype was seen many times. The CDR3 DNA is TGTGCCAGCAGCCAAGTTATCAGCGGCTGGACAGGGGAGACCCAGTACTTC. Its protein product is CASSQVISGWTGETQYF. The chain uses TRBV3-1 and TRBJ2-5; TRBD1 matches at 8 bases. V shed 1 base and J 5 bases; nucleotides not matched to a gene: 12. Per germline, CDR1 LGHDT and CDR2 YNNKEL (reference sequence). CDR3 size: 17 residues.

The rearrangement joins TRBV6-5 to TRBJ2-2, with TRBD1 matching 8 bases. The CDR3 loop spans 18 amino acids. With 6 bases clipped from V and 4 bases from J, the junction kept 16 bases outside the gene matches. CDR1 and CDR2 from the germline V gene are MNHEY and SVGAGI. In nucleotides, the CDR3 is TGTGCCAGCAGACAAAGAGGACAGGGCCTCCTCTCCACCGGGGAGCTGTTTTTT. Translated: CASRQRGQGLLSTGELFF.

This clonotype appeared a few times. This chain joins TRBV9 and TRBJ1-1, with D perhaps matching TRBD1 (6 bases). This CDR3 has 15 amino acids. Trimming took off 6 bases at V and 1 base at J, with 16 bases between the two ends. Germline CDR1 reads SGDLS; CDR2 reads YYNGEE. In nucleotides, the CDR3 is TGTGCCAGCACCCGTGAGGGGGATCCGAACACTGAAGCTTTCTTT. Translation gives CASTREGDPNTEAFF. The full variable domain, with the rest looked up from reference TRBV9 and TRBJ1-1, is DSGVTQTPKHLITATGQRVTLRCSPRSGDLSVYWYQQSLDQGLQFLIQYYNGEERAKGNILERFSAQQFPDLHSELNLSSLELGDSALYFCASTREGDPNTEAFFGQGTRLTVV.

In this sample, this clonotype turned up a few times. The chain couples TRBV5-1 to TRBJ1-1, with 10 positions matching TRBD1. This CDR3 spans 16 amino acids. The trim removed 4 bases at V and 7 bases at J, leaving 13 bases unmatched. Per germline, CDR1 SGHRS and CDR2 YFSETQ. CDR3 sequence: CASSPRQGANLGEAFF. Here the CDR3 DNA reads TGCGCCAGCAGCCCGAGACAGGGGGCAAATCTAGGTGAAGCTTTCTTT.

This clonotype was found many times. The chain has TRBV5-1 and TRBJ2-3, with D possibly being TRBD1 (6 bases). The CDR3 length is 15 residues. Germline-derived CDR1 and CDR2 are SGHRS and YFSETQ. Trimming cost V 0 bases and J 6 bases, with 14 bases left between them. CDR3 sequence reads: CASSLDVGARDTQYF. The CDR3 DNA is TGCGCCAGCAGCTTGGACGTGGGGGCGCGGGATACGCAGTATTTT.

The gene calls are TRBV2 and TRBJ2-2; D is undetermined. The V gene lost 4 bases and the J gene lost 4 bases, with 10 bases spanning the gap. The CDR3 is made up of 14 amino acids. CDR1 SNHLY and CDR2 FYNNEI come from the germline V gene. The CDR3 loop is CASSGWKITGELFF. CDR3 coding DNA: TGTGCCAGCAGTGGATGGAAGATCACCGGGGAGCTGTTTTTT. The complete variable domain, with remaining parts taken from reference TRBV2 and TRBJ2-2, reads EPEVTQTPSHQVTQMGQEVILRCVPISNHLYFYWYRQILGQKVEFLVSFYNNEISEKSEIFDDQFSVERPDGSNFTLKIRSTKLEDSAMYFCASSGWKITGELFFGEGSRLTVL.

The chain links TRBV7-9 to TRBJ2-2, with D perhaps matching TRBD2 (6 bases). Between the trimmed V and J ends, which lost 5 bases and 4 bases, there was a span of 14 bases. The CDR3 totals 15 residues. Germline CDR1 is SEHNR and CDR2 is FQNEAQ (reference sequence). The CDR3 DNA sequence: TGTGCCAGCAGCGATCCGCGGGAAGGCACCGGGGAGCTGTTTTTT. Translation gives CASSDPREGTGELFF.

This clonotype has ten or more counts. This chain connects TRBV7-2 to TRBJ2-3; 13 nucleotides align to TRBD2. From germline, CDR1 is SGHTA and CDR2 FQGNSA. This CDR3 has 18 amino acids. V shed 6 bases and J 4 bases; nucleotides not matched to a gene: 13. The CDR3 reads CASRSDLLAGGPPDTQYF. CDR3 sequence (DNA): TGTGCCAGCAGATCGGACCTACTAGCGGGGGGGCCCCCAGATACGCAGTATTTT.